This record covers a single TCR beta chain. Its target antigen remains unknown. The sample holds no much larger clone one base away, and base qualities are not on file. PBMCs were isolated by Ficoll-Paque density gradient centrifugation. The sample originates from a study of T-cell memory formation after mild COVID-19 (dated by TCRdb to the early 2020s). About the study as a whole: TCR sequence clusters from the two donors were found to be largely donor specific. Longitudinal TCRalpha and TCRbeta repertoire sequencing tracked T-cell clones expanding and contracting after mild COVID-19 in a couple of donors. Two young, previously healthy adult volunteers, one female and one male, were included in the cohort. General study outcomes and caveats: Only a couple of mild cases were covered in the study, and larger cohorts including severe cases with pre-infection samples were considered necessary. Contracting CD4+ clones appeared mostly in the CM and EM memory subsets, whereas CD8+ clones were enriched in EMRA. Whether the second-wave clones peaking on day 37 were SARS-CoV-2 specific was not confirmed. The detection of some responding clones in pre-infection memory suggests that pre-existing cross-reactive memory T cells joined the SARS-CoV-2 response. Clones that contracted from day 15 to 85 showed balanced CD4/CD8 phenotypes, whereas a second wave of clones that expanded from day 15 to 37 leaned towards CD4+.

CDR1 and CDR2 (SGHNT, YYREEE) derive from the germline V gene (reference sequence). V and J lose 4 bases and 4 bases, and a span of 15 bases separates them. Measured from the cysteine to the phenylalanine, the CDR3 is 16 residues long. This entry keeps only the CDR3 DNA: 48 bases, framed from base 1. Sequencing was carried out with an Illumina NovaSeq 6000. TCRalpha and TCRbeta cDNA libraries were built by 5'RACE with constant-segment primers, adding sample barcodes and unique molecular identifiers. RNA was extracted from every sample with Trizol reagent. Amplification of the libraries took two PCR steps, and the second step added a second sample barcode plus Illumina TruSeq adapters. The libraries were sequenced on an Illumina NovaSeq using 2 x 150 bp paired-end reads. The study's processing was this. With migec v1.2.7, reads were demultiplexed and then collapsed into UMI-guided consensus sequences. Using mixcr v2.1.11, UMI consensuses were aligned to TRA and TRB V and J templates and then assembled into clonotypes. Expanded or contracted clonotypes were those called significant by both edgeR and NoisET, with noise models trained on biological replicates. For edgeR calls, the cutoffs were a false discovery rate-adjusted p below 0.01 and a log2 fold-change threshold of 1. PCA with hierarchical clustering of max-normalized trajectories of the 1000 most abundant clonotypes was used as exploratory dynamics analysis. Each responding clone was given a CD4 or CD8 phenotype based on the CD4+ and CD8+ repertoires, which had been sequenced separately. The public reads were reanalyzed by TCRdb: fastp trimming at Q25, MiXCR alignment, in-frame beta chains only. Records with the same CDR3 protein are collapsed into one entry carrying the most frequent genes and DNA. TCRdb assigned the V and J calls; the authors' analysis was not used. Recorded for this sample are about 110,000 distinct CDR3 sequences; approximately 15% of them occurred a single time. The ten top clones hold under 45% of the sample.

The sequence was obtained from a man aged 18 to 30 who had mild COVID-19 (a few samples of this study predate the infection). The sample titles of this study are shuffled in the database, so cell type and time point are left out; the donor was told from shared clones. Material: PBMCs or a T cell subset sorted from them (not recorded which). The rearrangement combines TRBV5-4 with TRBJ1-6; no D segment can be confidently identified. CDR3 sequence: CASSQMSGNYNSPLHF. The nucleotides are TGTGCCAGCAGCCAGATGAGCGGGAATTATAATTCACCCCTCCACTTT.